The 5 T cell receptor beta chains listed next were all sequenced from one sample in a study of blood T cell repertoires in COVID-19 (dated by TCRdb to about 2020). Library prep was done by the immunoSEQ multiplex PCR assay. This is the immuneACCESS table as TCRdb keeps it, with only in-frame sequences that have V and J called. A part of the clones is gone; compared with another copy, unresolved V genes explain less than half, and the rest is unexplained. Present in this sample are about 45,000 clones, 75% to 90% of which were seen just once. The ten biggest clones cover approximately 4.3% of the sample. The sequenced sample consisted of peripheral blood. The receptors were gathered from a human donor in a cohort sampled during active COVID-19.

The rearrangement uses TRBV13 and TRBJ2-1, with TRBD2 identical over 14 bases. The CDR3 consists of 20 residues. V was clipped by 5 bases and J by 6 bases; unmatched bases: 18. The V gene's germline CDR1 is PRHDT and CDR2 FYEKMQ (reference sequence). This CDR3 is CASSQTGTSGRGGPFNEQFF. The CDR3 coding sequence is TGTGCCAGCAGCCAGACCGGGACTAGCGGGAGAGGGGGCCCTTTCAATGAGCAGTTCTTC.

The chain couples TRBV19 to TRBJ2-7; D is perhaps TRBD1 (6 bases). Per germline, CDR1 LNHDA and CDR2 SQIVND (reference sequence). There are 14 residues in the CDR3. V was shortened by 3 bases and J by 0 bases, with 9 bases between the two germline ends. CDR3 loop: CASSMGTSSYEQYF. The CDR3 DNA sequence: TGTGCCAGTAGTATGGGGACAAGCTCCTACGAGCAGTACTTC.

The V and J genes are TRBV29-1 and TRBJ2-7, with D tentatively TRBD1 (6 bases). Germline lookup yields CDR1 SQVTM and CDR2 ANQGSEA. The V end lost 5 bases, the J end lost 0 bases, and 11 bases lay between the germline ends. The CDR3 totals 13 residues. The CDR3 bases are TGCAGCGTTAGGGACACTGTCTCCTACGAGCAGTACTTC. Translation gives CSVRDTVSYEQYF.

This sequence joins TRBV29-1 and TRBJ2-3, with 10 bases lining up with TRBD2. This CDR3 region has 17 residues. With V trimmed by 0 bases and J by 0 bases, 6 bases remained unmatched. The V gene's germline CDR1 is SQVTM and CDR2 ANQGSEA. CDR3 bases: TGCAGCGTTGAAGATGACTGGACTAGCGGAAGCACAGATACGCAGTATTTT. Protein product: CSVEDDWTSGSTDTQYF.

The chain couples TRBV28 to TRBJ1-4; 8 bases map to TRBD1. In germline, CDR1 is MDHEN, CDR2 SYDVKM. Germline trimming cut 6 bases from V and 3 bases from J; bases unmatched to any gene: 12. The CDR3 loop spans 17 amino acids. In DNA form, the CDR3 reads TGTGCCAGCAGAAACGACAGGGGCATCGTCGCTAATGAAAAACTGTTTTTT. It yields the protein CASRNDRGIVANEKLFF.